This T cell receptor (beta chain) stems from a study of cytomegalovirus exposure and HLA in healthy donors. Germline V gene lookup returns CDR1 LNHNV and CDR2 YYDKDF (reference sequence). V gave up 5 bases and J gave up 4 bases; unmatched junction bases: 4. The CDR3 runs to 15 residues. As for the donors, each was a healthy bone marrow donor. Study-level results: Associated with HLA alleles at 0.05 false discovery rate in a later analysis were about 17,000 TCR beta sequences.

This PCR relied on a set of 60 Vbeta primers and 13 Jbeta primers. Clones were sequenced by immunoSEQ multiplex PCR, and TCRdb holds only the in-frame ones, with some missing. The sample lists tens of thousands of clones, around 80% occurring once. As to this clone: Its specificity is not known.

The chain joins TRBV15 to TRBJ2-3; the match to TRBD1 covers 12 bases. The origin of this receptor is a woman in her twenties or thirties in good health and CMV-seronegative. Sequencing used PBMCs. CDR3 protein: CATSAGDRGPDTQYF. As DNA, the CDR3 is TGTGCCACCAGCGCGGGGGACAGGGGGCCAGATACGCAGTATTTT.